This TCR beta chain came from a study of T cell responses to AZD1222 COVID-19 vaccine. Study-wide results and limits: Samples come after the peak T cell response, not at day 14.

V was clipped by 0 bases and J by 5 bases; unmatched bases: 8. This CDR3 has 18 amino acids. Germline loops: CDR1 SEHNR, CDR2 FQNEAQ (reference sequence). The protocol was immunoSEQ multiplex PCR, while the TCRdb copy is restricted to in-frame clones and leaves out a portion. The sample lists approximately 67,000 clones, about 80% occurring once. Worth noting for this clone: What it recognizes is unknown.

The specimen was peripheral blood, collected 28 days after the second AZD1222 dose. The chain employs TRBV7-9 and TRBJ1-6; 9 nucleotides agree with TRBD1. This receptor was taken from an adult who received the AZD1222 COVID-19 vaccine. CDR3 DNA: TGTGCCAGCAGCTTAGCCCTTGGGACAGGGAGGAATAATTCACCCCTCCACTTT. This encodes CASSLALGTGRNNSPLHF.